A single sample is the source of the 32 T cell receptor beta chains below, sequenced in a study of OX40 agonist ivuxolimab in advanced cancers. TCRdb's table, derived via immunoSEQ multiplex PCR, lists solely in-frame clones and lacks some. The sample comprises 65,000 to 95,000 clones, about 84% of which are singletons, and 0.5% to 0.65% rests with the top ten. Specimen: CD4+ or CD8+ T cells sorted from blood, collected in a trial of the OX40 agonist ivuxolimab. These receptors were obtained from an adult with an advanced solid tumor such as melanoma, head and neck, liver or kidney cancer.

Here the CDR3 reads CASSSRQREGHEQFF. CDR3 coding DNA: TGCGCCAGCAGCTCCCGTCAGCGGGAGGGCCATGAGCAGTTCTTC. This chain connects TRBV5-1 to TRBJ2-1, with 10 bases that match TRBD2. V lost 3 bases to trimming and J lost 8 bases; unmatched junction nucleotides: 8. The CDR3 is made up of 15 amino acids. CDR1 and CDR2 (germline): SGHRS, YFSETQ.

This sequence joins TRBV5-6 and TRBJ1-1, with D perhaps TRBD1 (5 bases). From germline, CDR1 is SGHDT and CDR2 YYEEEE. The CDR3 loop spans 13 amino acids. Trimming stripped 7 bases from V and 1 base from J, with 11 bases between. The CDR3 nucleotides read TGTGCCAGCGGGACTCTTGGGAACACTGAAGCTTTCTTT. Translated, it gives CASGTLGNTEAFF.

DNA for the CDR3: TGTGCCAGCAGTTACCACAGCTCGGGGACTGAAGCTTTCTTT. Residues: CASSYHSSGTEAFF. The chain joins TRBV6-5 to TRBJ1-1; D is ambiguous. This CDR3 comprises 14 residues. The germline V and J ends were trimmed by 2 bases and 5 bases, with 12 bases remaining between them. Germline V gene sequence: CDR1 MNHEY, CDR2 SVGAGI.

The rearrangement joins TRBV6-6 to TRBJ1-6; 9 bases are shared with TRBD1. V lost 4 bases and J lost 10; bases outside the gene matches: 2. The germline gives CDR1 MNHNY, CDR2 SVGAGI (reference sequence). The CDR3 spans 13 residues. CDR3 sequence: CASSLDRGSPLHF. CDR3 DNA: TGTGCCAGCAGTTTGGACAGGGGATCACCCCTCCACTTT.

The chain carries TRBV23-1 and TRBJ2-3; weak D call: TRBD1 (6 bases). TRBV23-1 is placed among ORFs of uncertain function. This CDR3 comprises 18 residues. Trimming pared 7 bases from V and 2 bases from J, leaving 25 bases between. The CDR3 DNA follows: TGCGCCAGCATAGCAATGCCCCACAGGGCGAGGGTCACAGATACGCAGTATTTT. It is translated as CASIAMPHRARVTDTQYF.

The chain has TRBV4-2 and TRBJ1-2; D uncertain. Germline CDR1 reads LGHNA; CDR2 reads YNFKEQ. Trimming removed 1 base from V and 4 bases from J, with 16 bases in between. The CDR3 extends over 16 amino acids. CDR3 sequence (DNA): TGTGCCAGCAGCCAAGCTTCGGCAGCCAACATCTATGGCTACACCTTC. Encoded protein: CASSQASAANIYGYTF.

The chain employs TRBV19 and TRBJ2-7, with TRBD1 as a possible D gene (5 bases). V dropped 6 bases and J dropped 7 bases, with 16 bases sitting between them. The length of the CDR3 is 13 residues. Germline CDR1 is LNHDA and CDR2 is SQIVND (reference sequence). The CDR3 here is CASRGQGLGEQYF. In nucleotides, the CDR3 is TGTGCCAGTAGAGGGCAGGGCCTGGGGGAGCAGTACTTC.

This clone was seen just once. The V gene is TRBV27, the J gene TRBJ2-1; possibly TRBD2 for D (5 bases). The CDR3 sequence is 17 residues long. The germline gives CDR1 MNHEY, CDR2 SMNVEV (reference sequence). Trimming stripped 2 bases from V and 9 bases from J, with 23 bases between. This chain's CDR3 is CASSLGRVGVRFGEQFF. The CDR3, as DNA: TGTGCCAGCAGTTTAGGACGGGTGGGAGTTAGGTTTGGTGAGCAGTTCTTC.

V usage is TRBV6-5 and J usage is TRBJ2-2; TRBD1 or TRBD2 may be the D gene (5 bases each). V was clipped by 2 bases and J by 8 bases, with 9 bases between them. Germline V gene sequence: CDR1 MNHEY, CDR2 SVGAGI. This CDR3 is built from 13 residues. CDR3 bases: TGTGCCAGCAGTTACGGGGACCGGGGGGAGCTGTTTTTT. It specifies CASSYGDRGELFF.

V and J are TRBV15 and TRBJ1-1; TRBD1 aligns across 11 bases. CDR3 length equals 22 residues. J gave up 0 bases and V 0 bases, and 18 bases lay outside the gene matches. Looked up from germline, CDR1 is LNHNV and CDR2 is YYDKDF (reference sequence). The CDR3 reads CATSREGQGAFKLDIMNTEAFF. The CDR3 nucleotides read TGTGCCACCAGCAGAGAAGGACAGGGGGCCTTTAAATTAGACATTATGAACACTGAAGCTTTCTTT.

This chain joins TRBV7-2 and TRBJ2-7; 11 nucleotides agree with TRBD2. Germline V gene data show CDR1 as SGHTA and CDR2 as FQGNSA. The CDR3 has 19 amino acids. V lost 1 base, J lost 0 bases, and 11 bases stayed unmatched. The CDR3: CASSLVGTSGSGFSYEQYF. The CDR3 nucleotides read TGTGCCAGCAGCTTAGTGGGCACTAGCGGGAGTGGGTTCTCCTACGAGCAGTACTTC.

The V gene is TRBV6-1, the J gene TRBJ1-6, with D unresolved. The CDR3 consists of 15 residues. Looked up from germline, CDR1 is MNHNS and CDR2 is SASEGT. The V gene lost 6 bases and the J gene lost 9 bases, with 18 bases spanning the gap. The CDR3 DNA reads as TGTGCCAGCAGCCAAAGTGGGCAGGATGGTTCACCCCTCCACTTT. Encoded protein: CASSQSGQDGSPLHF.

The chain links TRBV16 to TRBJ1-6; a weak D match, TRBD1 (6 bases). The CDR3 has 14 residues. Germline CDR1 is KGHSY and CDR2 is FQNENV. V lost 5 bases, J lost 8 bases, and 13 bases lay in between. The CDR3 DNA sequence: TGTGCCAGCAGCGTGGACAGCCAAGATTCACCCCTCCACTTT. It codes for CASSVDSQDSPLHF. Variable domain in full (rest from reference TRBV16 and TRBJ1-6): GEEVAQTPKHLVRGEGQKAKLYCAPIKGHSYVFWYQQVLKNEFKFLISFQNENVFDETGMPKERFSAKCLPNSPCSLEIQATKLEDSAVYFCASSVDSQDSPLHFGNGTRLTVT.

V usage is TRBV9 and J usage is TRBJ2-7, with 9 bases fitting TRBD1. Unmatched junction bases numbered 2, after V lost 3 bases and J lost 7 bases. Germline loops: CDR1 SGDLS, CDR2 YYNGEE. The CDR3 extends over 12 amino acids. The CDR3: CASSGDRGEQYF. The CDR3 coding sequence is TGTGCCAGCAGCGGCGACAGGGGGGAGCAGTACTTC.

This sequence joins TRBV7-2 and TRBJ2-1, with D unclear. The CDR3 is 13 residues long. Per germline, CDR1 SGHTA and CDR2 FQGNSA. The V end lost 3 bases, the J end lost 4 bases, and 7 bases lay between the germline ends. The CDR3 bases are TGTGCCAGCAGCTTGACACGATACAATGAGCAGTTCTTC. Translation: CASSLTRYNEQFF.

The rearrangement uses TRBV6-1 and TRBJ1-2; D might be TRBD1 (5 bases). V was cut by 8 bases and J by 5 bases, with 15 bases left in between. Germline lookup yields CDR1 MNHNS and CDR2 SASEGT. This CDR3 is 13 amino acids long. The CDR3 bases are TGTGCCAGCCAGGGCCCTGCCGATTATGGCTACACCTTC. It codes for CASQGPADYGYTF.

This chain links TRBV2 with TRBJ1-2, with 10 bases aligning to TRBD1. Trimming at V came to 4 bases and at J to 1 base, leaving 6 bases not matched to a gene. The germline CDR1 and CDR2 sequences are SNHLY and FYNNEI. This CDR3 is 16 amino acids long. CDR3 nucleotides: TGTGCCAGCAGTGCCGGGACAGGGGCCATTAACTATGGCTACACCTTC. Its translation: CASSAGTGAINYGYTF.

This chain links TRBV19 with TRBJ2-5; TRBD1 is a possible D gene (7 bases). V lost 3 bases, J lost 5 bases, and 10 bases lay in between. The germline V gene encodes CDR1 LNHDA and CDR2 SQIVND (reference sequence). The CDR3 spans 13 residues. CDR3 amino acids: CASSISGGETQYF. The CDR3 bases are TGTGCCAGTAGTATCTCAGGGGGGGAGACCCAGTACTTC.

The chain couples TRBV10-3 to TRBJ2-5; D gene ambiguous. Trimming shortened V by 0 bases and J by 0 bases, and 8 bases separated the two germline ends. CDR3 size: 15 residues. Germline CDR1 and CDR2: ENHRY and SYGVKD. This chain's CDR3 is CAISESFRDQETQYF. CDR3 in DNA: TGTGCCATCAGTGAGTCGTTCCGGGACCAAGAGACCCAGTACTTC.

This clone occurred once. The V and J genes are TRBV5-1 and TRBJ1-2; D may be TRBD1 (6 bases). Trimming cost V 0 bases and J 5 bases, with 14 bases left between them. Germline V gene sequence: CDR1 SGHRS, CDR2 YFSETQ. The CDR3 is 15 residues long. The CDR3 region is CASSLDGQTAYGYTF. In nucleotides, the CDR3 is TGCGCCAGCAGCTTGGACGGACAGACAGCATATGGCTACACCTTC.

The chain joins TRBV6-6 to TRBJ2-7; 7 bases map to TRBD1. The CDR3 consists of 13 residues. The V segment lost 5 bases and the J segment 9 bases; nucleotides outside the gene matches: 10. CDR1 is MNHNY and CDR2 is SVGAGI in the germline V gene (reference sequence). The CDR3 DNA follows: TGTGCCAGCAGTCCGCCAGGGGGTCACCGGCAGTACTTC. This codes for CASSPPGGHRQYF.

This clone was found once. The rearrangement links TRBV5-6 to TRBJ2-7, with TRBD1 matching over 9 bases. Germline CDR1 SGHDT, CDR2 YYEEEE. The CDR3 sequence is 15 residues long. With V trimmed by 1 base and J by 0 bases, 2 bases remained unmatched. CDR3 nucleotides: TGTGCCAGCAGCTTGACAGGGGGCCGCTCCTACGAGCAGTACTTC. Translated, it gives CASSLTGGRSYEQYF. Full variable domain (remainder filled in from reference TRBV5-6 and TRBJ2-7): DAGVTQSPTHLIKTRGQQVTLRCSPKSGHDTVSWYQQALGQGPQFIFQYYEEEERQRGNFPDRFSGHQFPNYSSELNVNALLLGDSALYLCASSLTGGRSYEQYFGPGTRLTVT.

This sequence joins TRBV9 and TRBJ1-2, with 9 bases identical to TRBD1. CDR1 is SGDLS, CDR2 YYNGEE, per germline. There are 16 residues in the CDR3. The trim removed 3 bases at V and 5 bases at J, leaving 11 bases unmatched. The CDR3, as DNA: TGTGCCAGCAGCGAAGCTCCGGGACAGGGATCTTATGGCTACACCTTC. Encoded protein: CASSEAPGQGSYGYTF.

The chain uses TRBV7-2 and TRBJ1-6, with D tentatively TRBD1 (5 bases). The ends were cut back, 1 base at V and 10 bases at J, with 11 bases in the middle. The CDR3 has 14 amino acids. From germline, CDR1 is SGHTA and CDR2 FQGNSA. The CDR3 spells CASSLGSQGSPLHF. The CDR3 bases are TGTGCCAGCAGCTTAGGGTCCCAGGGCTCACCCCTCCACTTT.

The chain combines TRBV7-8 with TRBJ1-1; 9 bases are shared with TRBD1. The trim removed 0 bases at V and 5 bases at J, leaving 7 bases unmatched. The CDR3 is made up of 16 amino acids. The germline V gene encodes CDR1 SGHVS and CDR2 FQNEAQ. CDR3 sequence reads: CASSLAGGTGRTEAFF. Written as DNA, the CDR3 is TGTGCCAGCAGCTTAGCGGGTGGGACAGGGCGAACTGAAGCTTTCTTT.

The V gene is TRBV9, the J gene TRBJ1-3, with D unresolved. The V end lost 0 bases, the J end lost 3 bases, and 4 bases lay between the germline ends. CDR1 SGDLS and CDR2 YYNGEE come from the germline V gene. This CDR3 spans 13 amino acids. The CDR3 nucleotides read TGTGCCAGCAGCGTAGCCCTTGGAAACACCATATATTTT. This translates into CASSVALGNTIYF.

V is TRBV30 and J is TRBJ2-7; 8 positions match TRBD2. There are 13 residues in the CDR3. Losses at the gene ends were 4 bases for V and 1 base for J; bases not matched to a gene: 3. The germline V gene encodes CDR1 GTSNPN and CDR2 SVGIG (reference sequence). CDR3 in amino acids: CAWNRGGSYEQYF. CDR3 bases: TGTGCCTGGAATCGGGGGGGTTCCTACGAGCAGTACTTC.

The CDR3 nucleotides read TGTGCCAGCACCCAAAGTCGGGGGGCTGGAAGCTCCTACGAGCAGTACTTC. It yields the protein CASTQSRGAGSSYEQYF. The V gene is TRBV27, the J gene TRBJ2-7, with D possibly TRBD2 on 7 matching bases. The CDR3 has 17 amino acids. V was clipped by 7 bases and J by 0 bases, with 22 bases between them. CDR1 and CDR2 from the germline V gene are MNHEY and SMNVEV (reference sequence).

This clone was seen more than once but under ten times. CDR3 loop: CASIKGRWYRGNEKLFF. The CDR3 nucleotides read TGTGCCAGCATTAAGGGGCGTTGGTATCGGGGTAATGAAAAACTGTTTTTT. V is TRBV7-8 and J is TRBJ1-4; D might be TRBD1 (5 bases). Germline assignment: CDR1 SGHVS and CDR2 FQNEAQ. Trimming pared 7 bases from V and 4 bases from J, leaving 22 bases between. The CDR3 has 17 residues. Looking up the rest from reference TRBV7-8 and TRBJ1-4 gives the full variable domain: GAGVSQSPRYKVAKRGQDVALRCDPISGHVSLFWYQQALGQGPEFLTYFQNEAQLDKSGLPSDRFFAERPEGSVSTLKIQRTQQEDSAVYLCASIKGRWYRGNEKLFFGSGTQLSVL.

CDR3 nucleotides: TGCGCCAGCAGCCAAGAAGGGGGCAGGGAAGAGACCCAGTACTTC. Encoded protein: CASSQEGGREETQYF. V usage is TRBV4-3 and J usage is TRBJ2-5, with 7 nucleotides matching TRBD1. Germline V gene sequence: CDR1 LGHNA, CDR2 YSLEER. Unmatched junction bases numbered 4, after V lost 0 bases and J lost 3 bases. The CDR3 is 15 residues long.

The chain links TRBV5-5 to TRBJ1-2; the match to TRBD1 covers 8 bases. In germline, CDR1 is SGHKS, CDR2 YYEKEE (reference sequence). The CDR3 contains 14 residues. Trimming took 2 bases from V and 8 from J; bases not matched to a gene: 8. Here the CDR3 reads CASSFNRTGRGYTF. CDR3 nucleotides: TGTGCCAGCAGCTTTAACAGGACAGGGCGGGGCTACACCTTC.

The chain links TRBV28 to TRBJ2-1, with 10 bases aligning to TRBD1. Germline assignment: CDR1 MDHEN and CDR2 SYDVKM. V was clipped by 4 bases and J by 7 bases; unmatched bases: 7. The CDR3 contains 15 residues. CDR3: CASSWGQGFRNEQFF. In DNA, the CDR3 is TGTGCCAGCAGTTGGGGACAGGGGTTTCGGAATGAGCAGTTCTTC.